Only a few counts were recorded for the clone carrying this TCR beta chain. Its cognate antigen is unknown. This entry comes from a study of T cells in Graves' hyperthyroidism and ophthalmopathy. Study-wide results and caveats: Most expanded thyroid clonotypes above 0.001 recurred in blood. The model foresaw ophthalmopathy a median roughly 6.5 months prior to onset.

TCR beta CDR3 regions were amplified from RNA. Researchers ran a first-round RT-PCR on the TCR CDR3 using the HTBI primer set. Each CDR3 protein gets one entry after TCRdb re-called the multiplex PCR reads with MiXCR. The table has 650,000 to 800,000 distinct CDR3 sequences, nearly 45% seen once. Losses at the gene ends were 2 bases for V and 4 bases for J; bases not matched to a gene: 6. Germline V lookup: CDR1 MNHNS, CDR2 SASEGT. The CDR3 length is 15 residues. Reasons for excluding patients were uncontrolled infection, other autoimmune disease, pregnancy or lactation. This chain links TRBV6-1 with TRBJ1-1, with 8 bases aligning to TRBD1. The clonotype comes from an adult man with Graves' disease, either hyperthyroidism or ophthalmopathy (not recorded which). The sample was peripheral blood or thyroid tissue (not recorded which). The CDR3 region is CASSERGTGRTEAFF. CDR3 nucleotide sequence: TGTGCCAGCAGTGAAAGGGGGACAGGACGCACTGAAGCTTTCTTT.